The next 11 T cell receptor beta chains were all read from a single sample in a study of T cell responses to AZD1222 COVID-19 vaccine. Assay: immunoSEQ multiplex PCR; the TCRdb copy retains only in-frame clones and omits some. The sample lists approximately 260,000 clones; approximately 93% were seen once. This sample comprised peripheral blood, obtained on day 0 of AZD1222 vaccination. The source is an adult in good health.

The genes are TRBV5-6 and TRBJ2-5; unclear D gene. CDR1 is SGHDT and CDR2 is YYEEEE in the germline V gene. Trimming pared 6 bases from V and 3 bases from J, leaving 12 bases between. The CDR3 extends over 13 amino acids. For the CDR3, the DNA is TGTGCCAGCACCCCCCTTAGGGAAGAGACCCAGTACTTC. Amino acids: CASTPLREETQYF.

The rearrangement uses TRBV7-9 and TRBJ1-5; D gene uncertain. V was pared by 0 bases and J by 7 bases, with 7 bases between. The CDR3 has 13 residues. Germline CDR1 and CDR2: SEHNR and FQNEAQ (reference sequence). CDR3 sequence (DNA): TGTGCCAGCAGCTTAGCGTCCGGGCAGCCCCAGCATTTT. Amino acid sequence: CASSLASGQPQHF.

This chain joins TRBV28 and TRBJ2-2, with D possibly called TRBD1 or TRBD2 (6 bases each). Germline-derived CDR1 and CDR2 are MDHEN and SYDVKM. Trimming removed 7 bases from V and 7 bases from J, with 16 bases in between. CDR3 length: 14 residues. This CDR3 reads CASKVQGGNGELFF. CDR3 DNA sequence: TGTGCCAGCAAGGTACAGGGAGGAAACGGGGAGCTGTTTTTT.

Remarks on this clone: The junction shows a germline mismatch at one end, possibly a read error. This chain links TRBV7-6 with TRBJ1-3, with D possibly being TRBD1 (5 bases). This CDR3 is built from 14 residues. In germline, CDR1 is SGHVS, CDR2 FNYEAQ. CDR3 region: CASSRGLAGNTIYF. The CDR3 DNA follows: TGTGCCAGCAGCCGGGGACTGGCTGGGAACACCATATATTTT.

The chain is built from TRBV28 and TRBJ2-1, with D maybe TRBD2 (5 bases). The germline V gene encodes CDR1 MDHEN and CDR2 SYDVKM. This CDR3 spans 16 amino acids. The germline V and J ends were trimmed by 5 bases and 1 base, with 15 bases remaining between them. The CDR3 DNA sequence: TGTGCCAGCAGTCCCCAGAGGGCGGGTTCCTACAATGAGCAGTTCTTC. Translated: CASSPQRAGSYNEQFF.

The V and J genes are TRBV6-5 and TRBJ2-7; TRBD2 agrees at 9 bases. With 7 bases clipped from V and 0 bases from J, the junction kept 7 bases outside the gene matches. Germline V gene sequence: CDR1 MNHEY, CDR2 SVGAGI. This CDR3 contains 15 residues. The CDR3 nucleotides read TGTGCCAGCACTTTTAGCGGGAGTACCTCCTACGAGCAGTACTTC. Residues: CASTFSGSTSYEQYF.

The chain uses TRBV4-1 and TRBJ2-3; D is undetermined. V was clipped by 4 bases and J by 8 bases, with 10 bases between them. Germline CDR1 is MGHRA and CDR2 is YSYEKL. The CDR3 contains 12 residues. Here the CDR3 reads CASSPSWGTQYF. CDR3 DNA: TGCGCCAGCAGCCCAAGCTGGGGTACGCAGTATTTT.

CDR3 amino acids: CASTPVYEQYF. CDR3 bases: TGTGCCAGCACCCCGGTCTACGAGCAGTACTTC. The chain uses TRBV2 and TRBJ2-7; D unclear. CDR1 is SNHLY and CDR2 is FYNNEI in the germline V gene. Trimming took off 7 bases at V and 3 bases at J, with 7 bases between the two ends. The length of the CDR3 is 11 residues.

The chain links TRBV9 to TRBJ2-3; 9 nucleotides agree with TRBD2. The germline V gene has CDR1 SGDLS and CDR2 YYNGEE. This CDR3 has 16 amino acids. J gave up 2 bases and V 3 bases, and 7 bases lay outside the gene matches. CDR3 protein: CASSANGGGATDTQYF. CDR3 sequence (DNA): TGTGCCAGCAGCGCGAATGGCGGGGGGGCCACAGATACGCAGTATTTT.

The CDR3 region has the DNA TGTGCCACCAGTGATGGGACTAGACCCGAGCAGTTCTTC. This encodes CATSDGTRPEQFF. J is TRBJ2-1 and V is TRBV24-1; 8 nucleotides line up with TRBD2. Germline CDR1 KGHDR, CDR2 SFDVKD. The ends lost 3 bases at V and 10 bases at J; junction bases unmatched: 4. The CDR3 runs 13 residues.

V gene TRBV2 combines with J gene TRBJ2-7; D is possibly TRBD2 (6 bases). The V end was cut by 5 bases, the J end by 2 bases, with 13 bases between. CDR3 length: 14 residues. Germline-derived CDR1 and CDR2 are SNHLY and FYNNEI. The CDR3 is CASSPTGVPYEQYF. As DNA, the CDR3 is TGTGCCAGCAGTCCCACGGGAGTTCCCTACGAGCAGTACTTC. The whole variable domain, filled in from reference TRBV2 and TRBJ2-7, reads EPEVTQTPSHQVTQMGQEVILRCVPISNHLYFYWYRQILGQKVEFLVSFYNNEISEKSEIFDDQFSVERPDGSNFTLKIRSTKLEDSAMYFCASSPTGVPYEQYFGPGTRLTVT.